The 25 T cell receptor beta chains presented below share a single source sample, sequenced in a study of blood T cell repertoires in COVID-19. Some clones are missing from TCRdb's copy, which holds only in-frame ones; the method was immunoSEQ multiplex PCR. The sample carries about 58,000 clones, 60% to 85% recorded once. The sequenced material came from peripheral blood. Every receptor here comes from a human donor in a cohort sampled during active COVID-19.

V gene TRBV18 combines with J gene TRBJ2-2, with D maybe TRBD1 (5 bases). Germline assignment: CDR1 KGHSH and CDR2 LQKENI. This CDR3 region has 15 residues. Trimming pared 2 bases from V and 6 bases from J, leaving 13 bases between. CDR3 bases: TGTGCCAGCTCACCAAAGGGGTTATTCGCCGGGGAGCTGTTTTTT. Its protein is CASSPKGLFAGELFF.

The chain employs TRBV27 and TRBJ2-5; 10 bases align to TRBD1. This CDR3 comprises 14 residues. With 6 bases clipped from V and 5 bases from J, the junction kept 6 bases outside the gene matches. Germline loops: CDR1 MNHEY, CDR2 SMNVEV (reference sequence). CDR3 amino acids: CASSDRGPLETQYF. In DNA form, the CDR3 reads TGTGCCAGCAGCGACAGGGGGCCCCTGGAGACCCAGTACTTC.

The chain has TRBV5-5 and TRBJ1-2, with a possible D match to TRBD1 (6 bases). The germline V and J ends were trimmed by 1 base and 2 bases, with 9 bases remaining between them. This CDR3 comprises 14 residues. Germline CDR1 SGHKS, CDR2 YYEKEE (reference sequence). The CDR3 DNA follows: TGTGCCAGCAGCTTGTTACAGGGCAACTATGGCTACACCTTC. Translating it yields CASSLLQGNYGYTF.

The J gene is TRBJ2-7, the V gene TRBV5-6; 11 bases align to TRBD1. Germline lookup yields CDR1 SGHDT and CDR2 YYEEEE. The CDR3 loop spans 17 amino acids. The V segment lost 4 bases and the J segment 5 bases; nucleotides outside the gene matches: 14. The chain's CDR3 is CASSPLARDRGKHEQYF. The DNA of the CDR3 is TGTGCCAGCAGCCCGCTGGCCCGGGACAGGGGGAAGCACGAGCAGTACTTC.

The sample holds one count of this clone. This rearrangement joins TRBV27 to TRBJ1-1; D uncertain. The CDR3 is 13 residues long. The germline V gene has CDR1 MNHEY and CDR2 SMNVEV (reference sequence). V lost 5 bases and J lost 2, with 9 bases in between. Written as DNA, the CDR3 is TGTGCCAGCAGTCGACTGTTAAACACTGAAGCTTTCTTT. This gives the protein CASSRLLNTEAFF.

This sequence joins TRBV5-1 and TRBJ2-7; TRBD2 might be the D (5 bases). The CDR3 covers 15 residues. The V and J ends lost 4 bases and 0 bases respectively, with 14 bases between them. CDR1 and CDR2 (germline): SGHRS, YFSETQ. The CDR3, as DNA: TGCGCCAGCAGCCCGGGGAGCAGTTTCTCCTACGAGCAGTACTTC. Its translation is CASSPGSSFSYEQYF.

This clone was recorded only once. This chain connects TRBV9 to TRBJ1-6, with D possibly TRBD1 on 6 matching bases. The germline V gene encodes CDR1 SGDLS and CDR2 YYNGEE. The CDR3 has 13 amino acids. V was clipped by 4 bases and J by 9 bases, with 11 bases between them. CDR3 loop: CASSPLGASPLHF. CDR3 in DNA: TGTGCCAGCAGCCCCCTGGGGGCTTCACCCCTCCACTTT.

This clone showed up just once. This rearrangement joins TRBV3-1 (or the pseudogene TRBV3-2) to TRBJ1-1; 10 bases agree with TRBD1. Germline values: CDR1 LGHDT, CDR2 YNNKEL (reference sequence). Unmatched junction bases numbered 7, after V lost 4 bases and J lost 5 bases. This CDR3 is built from 15 residues. The CDR3 here is CASSRRQGAATEAFF. The CDR3 DNA reads as TGTGCCAGCAGCCGCCGACAGGGGGCAGCGACTGAAGCTTTCTTT.

The chain joins TRBV11-2 to TRBJ2-5; 7 bases are shared with TRBD2. Germline V CDR1 and CDR2: SGHAT, FQNNGV. Trimming removed 3 bases from V and 7 bases from J; junction bases left unmatched: 11. The CDR3 spans 15 residues. In DNA form, the CDR3 reads TGTGCCAGCAGCTTGGGAGCGGGGATCGATGCGACCCAGTACTTC. Its translation is CASSLGAGIDATQYF.

In this sample, this clone turned up once. This chain links TRBV6-2 or TRBV6-3 with TRBJ1-5; D is perhaps TRBD1 (5 bases). This CDR3 region has 16 residues. Germline CDR1 and CDR2: MNHEY and SVGEGT. Trimming left V 4 bases short and J 0 bases short, with 13 bases between. CDR3: CASSSVGASSNQPQHF. The CDR3 coding sequence is TGTGCCAGCAGTTCGGTAGGGGCTAGTAGCAATCAGCCCCAGCATTTT.

The rearrangement links TRBV11-2 to TRBJ2-7; 13 bases are a match to TRBD2. Germline-derived CDR1 and CDR2 are SGHAT and FQNNGV. The CDR3 is made up of 16 amino acids. V lost 7 bases and J lost 2; bases outside the gene matches: 8. The CDR3 region is CASTERLAGGPYEQYF. The CDR3 DNA is TGTGCCAGCACCGAACGACTAGCGGGAGGTCCCTACGAGCAGTACTTC.

The chain links TRBV5-1 to TRBJ1-1, with 10 nucleotides matching TRBD1. Germline V gene data show CDR1 as SGHRS and CDR2 as YFSETQ. This CDR3 is 18 amino acids long. The trim removed 3 bases at V and 1 base at J, leaving 12 bases unmatched. CDR3 bases: TGCGCCAGCAGCTCCAACCGGGACAGGGGATTACAGAACACTGAAGCTTTCTTT. Its protein product is CASSSNRDRGLQNTEAFF.

V gene TRBV30 combines with J gene TRBJ1-2; 7 bases are shared with TRBD1. This CDR3 contains 15 residues. Looked up from germline, CDR1 is GTSNPN and CDR2 is SVGIG (reference sequence). V shed 8 bases and J 2 bases; nucleotides not matched to a gene: 14. In DNA form, the CDR3 reads TGTGCCATTCAGACAGGGACACAAGGAAACTATGGCTACACCTTC. Its protein is CAIQTGTQGNYGYTF. The whole variable domain, remainder taken from reference TRBV30 and TRBJ1-2, is SQTIHQWPATLVQPVGSPLSLECTVEGTSNPNLYWYRQAAGRGLQLLFYSVGIGQISSEVPQNLSASRPQDRQFILSSKKLLLSDSGFYLCAIQTGTQGNYGYTFGSGTRLTVV.

A few counts support this clone. The chain couples TRBV5-6 to TRBJ1-2; D remains ambiguous. The CDR3 covers 12 residues. The V and J ends lost 2 bases and 4 bases respectively, with 6 bases between them. CDR1 and CDR2 (germline): SGHDT, YYEEEE. CDR3 sequence: CASSFGSYGYTF. CDR3 nucleotide sequence: TGTGCCAGCAGCTTCGGGTCCTATGGCTACACCTTC.

The chain employs TRBV11-3 and TRBJ2-1, with 10 bases matching TRBD2. The V and J ends lost 5 bases and 6 bases, in that order; junction bases with no gene match: 1. Germline CDR1 is SGHNT and CDR2 is YENEEA. This CDR3 spans 13 amino acids. The CDR3 DNA follows: TGTGCCAGCAGCAGCGGGGGGGTCAATGAGCAGTTCTTC. Its protein is CASSSGGVNEQFF.

The CDR3 nucleotides read TGTGCCTCTCCAGGTTGGGACAGGGGAAACTATGGCTACACCTTC. It encodes CASPGWDRGNYGYTF. This rearrangement joins TRBV30 to TRBJ1-2; 10 bases map to TRBD1. This CDR3 has 15 residues. V gave up 7 bases and J gave up 2 bases; unmatched junction bases: 10. CDR1 is GTSNPN and CDR2 is SVGIG in the germline V gene (reference sequence).

This chain uses TRBV6-6 with TRBJ2-6; D remains ambiguous. Germline V gene sequence: CDR1 MNHNY, CDR2 SVGAGI (reference sequence). This CDR3 is built from 18 residues. V was trimmed by 5 bases and J by 0 bases, leaving 17 bases between them. This CDR3 is CASSPLGTVISGANVLTF. The CDR3 bases are TGTGCCAGCAGTCCCCTCGGAACAGTTATCTCTGGGGCCAACGTCCTGACTTTC.

CDR3 bases: TGTGCCAGCAGTCTACGGACAGGGCTAGATACGCAGTATTTT. It codes for CASSLRTGLDTQYF. This rearrangement joins TRBV28 to TRBJ2-3; 8 bases are a match to TRBD1. The CDR3 consists of 14 residues. CDR1 and CDR2 (germline): MDHEN, SYDVKM. V lost 5 bases to trimming and J lost 5 bases; unmatched junction nucleotides: 6.

The chain employs TRBV6-5 and TRBJ2-7, with 8 nucleotides matching TRBD1. V trimming: 5 bases; J trimming: 3 bases; junction bases outside the gene matches: 3. Looked up from germline, CDR1 is MNHEY and CDR2 is SVGAGI. The CDR3 has 13 residues. The CDR3 DNA is TGTGCCAGCAGTAAACAGGGGGACTACGAGCAGTACTTC. Translation gives CASSKQGDYEQYF.

This sequence joins TRBV28 and TRBJ2-5, with 10 bases aligning to TRBD2. Germline CDR1 and CDR2: MDHEN and SYDVKM. The CDR3 runs to 16 residues. The ends lost 3 bases at V and 5 bases at J; junction bases unmatched: 9. In DNA, the CDR3 is TGTGCCAGCAGTTTGATTCTAGCGGGAGTCGGTGAGACCCAGTACTTC. Translation gives CASSLILAGVGETQYF.

The rearrangement links TRBV11-2 to TRBJ2-7; 8 nucleotides line up with TRBD1. CDR3 size: 15 residues. The junction had 8 bases not matched to a gene; V was cut back by 3 bases and J by 4 bases. In germline, CDR1 is SGHAT, CDR2 FQNNGV. CDR3 DNA sequence: TGTGCCAGCAGCTTCGGGACAGGTCGGGCATACGAGCAGTACTTC. This codes for CASSFGTGRAYEQYF.

CDR3 DNA: TGTGCCAGCAGCCAGGGGACAGGGTTCTCGTCTGGGGCCAACGTCCTGACTTTC. It is translated as CASSQGTGFSSGANVLTF. The chain is built from TRBV3-1 (or the pseudogene TRBV3-2) and TRBJ2-6; 9 bases line up with TRBD1. The CDR3 has 18 amino acids. The V segment lost 3 bases and the J segment 1 base; nucleotides outside the gene matches: 7. Germline CDR1 is LGHDT and CDR2 is YNNKEL (reference sequence).

The chain has TRBV5-1 and TRBJ1-1; D is ambiguous. Germline lookup yields CDR1 SGHRS and CDR2 YFSETQ. V was clipped by 0 bases and J by 2 bases, with 5 bases between them. The CDR3 totals 13 residues. The DNA of the CDR3 is TGCGCCAGCAGCTTGGTGAGTAACACTGAAGCTTTCTTT. It encodes CASSLVSNTEAFF.

The rearrangement links TRBV12-5 to TRBJ2-7; TRBD1 matches 8 bases. Germline assignment: CDR1 LGHNT and CDR2 FRNRAP. This CDR3 has 15 residues. V lost 6 bases, J lost 1 base, and 8 bases stayed unmatched. The DNA of the CDR3 is TGTGCTAGTGGCACGGGACAGGTTCCTTCCTACGAGCAGTACTTC. Amino acids: CASGTGQVPSYEQYF.

This chain connects TRBV7-9 to TRBJ1-1, with 7 bases fitting TRBD1. V lost 3 bases to trimming and J lost 0 bases; unmatched junction nucleotides: 10. Germline V gene sequence: CDR1 SEHNR, CDR2 FQNEAQ (reference sequence). CDR3 length equals 17 residues. CDR3 in amino acids: CASSLLQGQGMNTEAFF. The CDR3 DNA follows: TGTGCCAGCAGCTTGTTACAGGGGCAAGGAATGAACACTGAAGCTTTCTTT.